The clone carrying this T cell receptor beta chain was seen a handful of times. Here immunoSEQ multiplex PCR was the method, and the copy in TCRdb shows in-frame clones only, minus some. The sample holds 25,000 to 35,000 clones, approximately 89% seen once. Germline V gene lookup returns CDR1 SEHNR and CDR2 FQNEAQ (reference sequence). V shed 3 bases and J shed 2 bases, with 5 bases lying between them. The CDR3 is 14 amino acids. These data belong to a study of T cell changes during pregnancy in multiple sclerosis. The chain combines TRBV7-9 with TRBJ2-6, with D uncertain. This sequence originates from a female donor with multiple sclerosis, enrolled in a pregnancy study. The specimen was CD8+ T cells from peripheral blood mononuclear cells, collected in the first trimester of pregnancy. CDR3 DNA sequence: TGTGCCAGCAGCTTGAGCACTGGGGCCAACGTCCTGACTTTC. It yields the protein CASSLSTGANVLTF.